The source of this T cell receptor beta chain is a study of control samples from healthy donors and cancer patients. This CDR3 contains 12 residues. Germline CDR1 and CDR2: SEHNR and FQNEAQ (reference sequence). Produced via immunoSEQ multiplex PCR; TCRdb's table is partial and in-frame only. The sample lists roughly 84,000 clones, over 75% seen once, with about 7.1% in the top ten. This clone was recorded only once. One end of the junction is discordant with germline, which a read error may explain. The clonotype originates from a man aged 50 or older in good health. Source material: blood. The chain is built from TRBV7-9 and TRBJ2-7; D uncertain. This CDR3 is CANSLGTSEQYF. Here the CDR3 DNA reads TGTGCCAACAGCTTAGGAACCTCCGAGCAGTACTTC.